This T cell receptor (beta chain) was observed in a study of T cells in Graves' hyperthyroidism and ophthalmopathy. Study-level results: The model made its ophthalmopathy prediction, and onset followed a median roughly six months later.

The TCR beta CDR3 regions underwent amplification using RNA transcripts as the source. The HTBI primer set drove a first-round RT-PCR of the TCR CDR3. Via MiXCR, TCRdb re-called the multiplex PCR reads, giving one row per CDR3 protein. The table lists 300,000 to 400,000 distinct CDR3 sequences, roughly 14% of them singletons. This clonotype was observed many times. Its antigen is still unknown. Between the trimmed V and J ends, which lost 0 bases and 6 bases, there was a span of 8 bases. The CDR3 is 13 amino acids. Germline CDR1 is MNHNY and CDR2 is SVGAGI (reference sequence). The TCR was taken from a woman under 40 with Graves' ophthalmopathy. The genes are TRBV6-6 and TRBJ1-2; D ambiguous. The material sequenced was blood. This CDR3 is CASSYSNTNGYTF. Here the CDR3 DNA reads TGTGCCAGCAGTTACTCGAATACAAATGGCTACACCTTC.